What follows describes a single T cell receptor beta chain. As yet, its antigen is unknown. This sample was included in a study of regulatory T cells in long-lasting Graves disease. Points from the study as a whole: Whereas new patients shared 870 or so public clonotypes, persistent patients shared more, at under 3,500. Examination was confined to peripheral blood, excluding thyroid tissue.

Time point here: newly diagnosed GD, antithyroid drugs for less than 3 months. Isolated PBMC RNA provided the starting material for the TCR library. Around 9.8 milliliters of peripheral blood were taken and placed in EDTA tubes. Libraries of TCR beta came from iRepertoire HTBI primers plus Arm-PCR of CDR3 regions. A single record per CDR3 protein comes from TCRdb applying MiXCR to the multiplex PCR reads. Among 400,000 to 450,000 distinct CDR3 sequences listed, under 15% were seen once. This sample was shared with a second study, whose subject was T cells in Graves' hyperthyroidism and ophthalmopathy. According to that study: A set of HTBI primers served as the primers for a first-round RT-PCR of the TCR CDR3.

Sequenced here: peripheral blood mononuclear cells (PBMCs), sampled at new diagnosis, from a patient treated with antithyroid drugs. This clonotype was obtained from a woman under 40 with Graves disease.

The CDR3 protein is CSALEGQGHQPQHF. CDR3 nucleotide sequence: TGCAGTGCTCTAGAGGGGCAGGGCCATCAGCCCCAGCATTTT. The rearrangement joins TRBV20-1 to TRBJ1-5, with TRBD1 as a possible D gene (5 bases). The CDR3 runs 14 residues. Germline CDR1 reads DFQATT; CDR2 reads SNEGSKA (reference sequence). V lost 5 bases, J lost 5 bases, and 16 bases lay in between.